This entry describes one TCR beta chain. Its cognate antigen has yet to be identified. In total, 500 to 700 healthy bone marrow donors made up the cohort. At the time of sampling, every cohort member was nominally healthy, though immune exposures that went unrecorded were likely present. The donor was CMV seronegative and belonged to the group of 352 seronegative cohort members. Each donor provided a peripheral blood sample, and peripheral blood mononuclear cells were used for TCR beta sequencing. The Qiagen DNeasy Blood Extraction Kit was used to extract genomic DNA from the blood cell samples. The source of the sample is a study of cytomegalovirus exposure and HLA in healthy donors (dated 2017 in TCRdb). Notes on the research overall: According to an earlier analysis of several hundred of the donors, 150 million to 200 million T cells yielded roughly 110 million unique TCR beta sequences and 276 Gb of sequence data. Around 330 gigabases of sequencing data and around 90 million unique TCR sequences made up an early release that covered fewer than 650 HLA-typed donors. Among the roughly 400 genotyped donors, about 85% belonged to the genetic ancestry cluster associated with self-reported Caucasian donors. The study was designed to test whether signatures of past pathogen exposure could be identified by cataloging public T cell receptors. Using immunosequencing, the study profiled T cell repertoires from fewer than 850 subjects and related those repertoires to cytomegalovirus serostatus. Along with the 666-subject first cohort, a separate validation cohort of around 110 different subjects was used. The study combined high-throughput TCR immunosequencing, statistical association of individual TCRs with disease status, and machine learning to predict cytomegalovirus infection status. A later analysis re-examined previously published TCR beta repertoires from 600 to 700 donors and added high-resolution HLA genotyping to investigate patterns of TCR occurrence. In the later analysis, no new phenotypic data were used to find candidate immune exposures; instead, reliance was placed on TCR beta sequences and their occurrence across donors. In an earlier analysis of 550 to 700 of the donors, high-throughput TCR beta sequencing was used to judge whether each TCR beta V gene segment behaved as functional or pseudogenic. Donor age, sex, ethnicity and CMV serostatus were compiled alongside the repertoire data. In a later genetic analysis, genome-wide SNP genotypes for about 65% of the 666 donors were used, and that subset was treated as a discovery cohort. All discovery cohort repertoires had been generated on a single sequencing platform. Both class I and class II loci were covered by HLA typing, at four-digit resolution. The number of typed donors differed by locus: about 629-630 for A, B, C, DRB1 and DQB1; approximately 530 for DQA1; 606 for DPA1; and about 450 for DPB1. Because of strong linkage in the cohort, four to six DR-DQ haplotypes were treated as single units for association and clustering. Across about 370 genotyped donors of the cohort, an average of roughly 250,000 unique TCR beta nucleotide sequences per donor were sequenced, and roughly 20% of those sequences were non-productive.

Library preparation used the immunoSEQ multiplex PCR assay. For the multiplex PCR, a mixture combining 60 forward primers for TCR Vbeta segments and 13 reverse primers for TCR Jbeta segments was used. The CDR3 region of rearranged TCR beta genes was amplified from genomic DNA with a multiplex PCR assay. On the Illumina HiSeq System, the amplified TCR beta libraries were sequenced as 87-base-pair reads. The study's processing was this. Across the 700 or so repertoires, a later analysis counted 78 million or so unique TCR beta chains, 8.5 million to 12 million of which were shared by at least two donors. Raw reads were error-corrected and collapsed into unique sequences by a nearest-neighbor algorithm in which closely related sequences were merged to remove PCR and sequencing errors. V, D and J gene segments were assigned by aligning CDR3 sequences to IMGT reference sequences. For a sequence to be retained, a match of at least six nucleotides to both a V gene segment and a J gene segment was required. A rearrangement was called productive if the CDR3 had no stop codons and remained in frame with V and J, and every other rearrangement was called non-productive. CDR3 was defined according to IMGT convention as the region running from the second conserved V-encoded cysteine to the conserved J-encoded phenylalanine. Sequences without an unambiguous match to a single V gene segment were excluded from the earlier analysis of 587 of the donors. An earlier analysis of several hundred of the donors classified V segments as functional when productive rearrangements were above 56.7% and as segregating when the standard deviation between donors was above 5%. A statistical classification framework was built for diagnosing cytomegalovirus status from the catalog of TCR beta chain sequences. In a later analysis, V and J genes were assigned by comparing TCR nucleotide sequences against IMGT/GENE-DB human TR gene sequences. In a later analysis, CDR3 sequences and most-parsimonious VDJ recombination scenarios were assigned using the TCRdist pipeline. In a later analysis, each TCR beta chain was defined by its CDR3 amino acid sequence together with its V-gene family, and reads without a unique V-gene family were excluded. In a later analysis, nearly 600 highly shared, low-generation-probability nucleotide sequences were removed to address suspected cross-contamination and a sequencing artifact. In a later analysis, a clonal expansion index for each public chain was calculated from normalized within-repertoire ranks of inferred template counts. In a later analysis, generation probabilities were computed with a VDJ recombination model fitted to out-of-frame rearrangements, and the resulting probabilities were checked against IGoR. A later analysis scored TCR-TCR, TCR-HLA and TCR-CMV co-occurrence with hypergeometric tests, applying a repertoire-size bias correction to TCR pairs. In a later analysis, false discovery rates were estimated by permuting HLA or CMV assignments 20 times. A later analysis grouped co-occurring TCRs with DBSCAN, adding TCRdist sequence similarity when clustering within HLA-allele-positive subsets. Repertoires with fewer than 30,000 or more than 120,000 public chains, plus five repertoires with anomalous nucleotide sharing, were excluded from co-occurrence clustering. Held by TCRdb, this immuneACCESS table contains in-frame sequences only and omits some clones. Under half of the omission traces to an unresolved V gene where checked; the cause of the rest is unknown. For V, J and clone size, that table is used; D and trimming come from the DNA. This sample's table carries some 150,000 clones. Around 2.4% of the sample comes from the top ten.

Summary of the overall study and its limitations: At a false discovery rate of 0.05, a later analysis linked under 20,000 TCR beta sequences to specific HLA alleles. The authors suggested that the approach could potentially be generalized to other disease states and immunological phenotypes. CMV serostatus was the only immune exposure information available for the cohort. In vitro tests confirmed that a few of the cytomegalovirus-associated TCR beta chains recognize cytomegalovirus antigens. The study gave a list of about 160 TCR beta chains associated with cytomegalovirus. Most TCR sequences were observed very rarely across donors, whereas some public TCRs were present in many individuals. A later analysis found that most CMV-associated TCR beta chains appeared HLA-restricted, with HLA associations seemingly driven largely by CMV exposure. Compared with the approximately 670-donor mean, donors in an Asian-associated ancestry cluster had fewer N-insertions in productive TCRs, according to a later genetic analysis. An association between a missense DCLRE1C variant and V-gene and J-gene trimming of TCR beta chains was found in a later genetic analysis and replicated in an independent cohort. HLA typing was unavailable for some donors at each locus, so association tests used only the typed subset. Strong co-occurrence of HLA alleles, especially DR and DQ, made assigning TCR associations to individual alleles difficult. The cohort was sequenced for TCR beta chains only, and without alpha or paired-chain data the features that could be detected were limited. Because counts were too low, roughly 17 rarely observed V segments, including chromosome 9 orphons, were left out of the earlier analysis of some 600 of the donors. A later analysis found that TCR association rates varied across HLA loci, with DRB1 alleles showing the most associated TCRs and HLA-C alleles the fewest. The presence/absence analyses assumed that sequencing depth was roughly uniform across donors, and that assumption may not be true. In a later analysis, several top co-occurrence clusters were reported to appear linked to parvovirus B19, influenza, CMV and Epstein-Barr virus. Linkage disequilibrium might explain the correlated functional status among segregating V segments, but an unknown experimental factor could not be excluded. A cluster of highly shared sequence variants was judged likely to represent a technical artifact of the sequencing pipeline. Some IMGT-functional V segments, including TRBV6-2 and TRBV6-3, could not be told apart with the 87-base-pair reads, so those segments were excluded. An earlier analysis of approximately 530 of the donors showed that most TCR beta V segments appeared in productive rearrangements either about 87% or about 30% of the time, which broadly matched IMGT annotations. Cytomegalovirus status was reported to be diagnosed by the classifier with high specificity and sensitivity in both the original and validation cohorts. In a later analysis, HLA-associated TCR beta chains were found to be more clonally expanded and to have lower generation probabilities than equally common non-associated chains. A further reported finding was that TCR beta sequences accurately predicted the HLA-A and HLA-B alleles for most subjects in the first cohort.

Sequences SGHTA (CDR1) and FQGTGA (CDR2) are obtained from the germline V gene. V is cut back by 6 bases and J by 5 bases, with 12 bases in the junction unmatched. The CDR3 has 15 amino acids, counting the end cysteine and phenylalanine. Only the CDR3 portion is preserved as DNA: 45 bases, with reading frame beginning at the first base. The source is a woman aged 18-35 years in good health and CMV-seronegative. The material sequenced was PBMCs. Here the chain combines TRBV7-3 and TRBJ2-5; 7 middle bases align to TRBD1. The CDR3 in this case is CASREGGRGSETQYF. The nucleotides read TGTGCCAGCAGAGAAGGGGGCAGGGGGTCTGAGACCCAGTACTTC.